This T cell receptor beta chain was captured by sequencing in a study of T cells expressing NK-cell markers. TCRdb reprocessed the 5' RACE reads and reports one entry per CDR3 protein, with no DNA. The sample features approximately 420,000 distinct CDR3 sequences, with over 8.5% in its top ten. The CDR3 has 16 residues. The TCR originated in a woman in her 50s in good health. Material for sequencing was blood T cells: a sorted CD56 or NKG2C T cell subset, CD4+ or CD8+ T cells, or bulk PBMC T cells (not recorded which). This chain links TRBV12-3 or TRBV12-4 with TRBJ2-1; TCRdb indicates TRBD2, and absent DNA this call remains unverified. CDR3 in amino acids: CASSLKVASGYNEQFF.